The clone carrying this TCR beta chain was observed a handful of times. This sample stems from a study of blood T cells in healthy people across ages. The germline gives CDR1 SGDLS, CDR2 YYNGEE. The CDR3 consists of 14 residues. Trimming pared 3 bases from V and 3 bases from J, leaving 13 bases between. A second 7 to 11 cycle PCR used barcoded and J-beta primers. MiXCR, run by TCRdb on the 5' RACE reads, gives a single entry per CDR3 protein. The sample comprises some 760,000 distinct CDR3 sequences, around 25% of which are singletons, and 3.7% rests with the top ten. In addition, the sample was reused for a study of T cells of mothers and their children.

The TCR was taken from a boy aged 5-17 years in good health. The V and J genes are TRBV9 and TRBJ2-7, with D possibly matching TRBD1 (6 bases). Sequences were obtained from blood. The CDR3 here is CASSGKDSSYEQYF. The CDR3 DNA reads as TGTGCCAGCAGCGGGAAGGACAGCAGCTACGAGCAGTACTTC.